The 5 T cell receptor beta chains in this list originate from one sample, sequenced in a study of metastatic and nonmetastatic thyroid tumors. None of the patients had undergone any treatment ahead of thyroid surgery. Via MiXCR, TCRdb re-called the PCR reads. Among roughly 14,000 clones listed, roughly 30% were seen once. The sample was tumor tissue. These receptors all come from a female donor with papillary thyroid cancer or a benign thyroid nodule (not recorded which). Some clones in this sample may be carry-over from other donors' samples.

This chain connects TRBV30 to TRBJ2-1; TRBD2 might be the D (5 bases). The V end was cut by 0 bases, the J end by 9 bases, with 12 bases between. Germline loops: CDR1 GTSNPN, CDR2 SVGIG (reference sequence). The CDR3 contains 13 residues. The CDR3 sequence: CAWSVYTAGEQFF. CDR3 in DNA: TGTGCCTGGAGTGTTTACACGGCGGGTGAGCAGTTCTTC.

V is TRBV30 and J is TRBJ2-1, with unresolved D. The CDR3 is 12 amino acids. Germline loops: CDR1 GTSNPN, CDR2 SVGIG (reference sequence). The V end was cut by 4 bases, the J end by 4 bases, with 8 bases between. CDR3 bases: TGTGCCTGGAAAGCAGTATACAATGAGCAGTTCTTC. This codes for CAWKAVYNEQFF. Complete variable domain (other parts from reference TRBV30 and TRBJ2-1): SQTIHQWPATLVQPVGSPLSLECTVEGTSNPNLYWYRQAAGRGLQLLFYSVGIGQISSEVPQNLSASRPQDRQFILSSKKLLLSDSGFYLCAWKAVYNEQFFGPGTRLTVL.

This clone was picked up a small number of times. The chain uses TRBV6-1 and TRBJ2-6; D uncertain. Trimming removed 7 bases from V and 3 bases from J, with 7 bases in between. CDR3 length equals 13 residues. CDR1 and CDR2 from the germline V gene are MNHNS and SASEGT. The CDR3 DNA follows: TGTGCCAGCAATAGGGTTGGGGCCAACGTCCTGACTTTC. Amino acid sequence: CASNRVGANVLTF.

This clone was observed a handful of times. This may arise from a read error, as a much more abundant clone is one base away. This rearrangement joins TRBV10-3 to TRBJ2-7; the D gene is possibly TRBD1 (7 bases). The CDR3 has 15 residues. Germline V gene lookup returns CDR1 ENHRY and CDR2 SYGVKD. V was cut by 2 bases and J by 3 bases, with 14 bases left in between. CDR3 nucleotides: TGTGCCATCAGTGAGGACCCCAGGGGGGACTACGAGCAGTACTTC. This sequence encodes CAISEDPRGDYEQYF.

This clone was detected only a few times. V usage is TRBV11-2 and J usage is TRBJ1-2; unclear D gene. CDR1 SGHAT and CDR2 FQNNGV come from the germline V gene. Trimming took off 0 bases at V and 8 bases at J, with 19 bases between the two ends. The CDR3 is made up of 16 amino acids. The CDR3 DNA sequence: TGTGCCAGCAGCTTAGAGGCCCGACCGACACTATACGGCTACACCTTC. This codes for CASSLEARPTLYGYTF. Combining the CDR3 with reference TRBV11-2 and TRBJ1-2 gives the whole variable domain EAGVAQSPRYKIIEKRQSVAFWCNPISGHATLYWYQQILGQGPKLLIQFQNNGVVDDSQLPKDRFSAERLKGVDSTLKIQPAKLEDSAVYLCASSLEARPTLYGYTFGSGTRLTVV.